Listed here are 12 T cell receptor beta chains from one sample, sequenced in a study of early T cells in non-severe SARS-CoV-2 infection. Each CDR3 protein gets one entry after TCRdb re-called the 5' RACE reads with MiXCR. The sample has tens of thousands of distinct CDR3 sequences; more than 10% are singletons. This specimen was whole blood, taken at baseline. The origin of the receptors is an adult who was a healthcare worker with PCR-confirmed SARS-CoV-2 infection or an uninfected control (not recorded which). The donor label of this sample is uncertain.

J is TRBJ2-2 and V is TRBV10-1; D is unresolved. Trimming cost V 0 bases and J 0 bases, with 2 bases left between them. CDR1 WNHNN and CDR2 SYGVQD come from the germline V gene (reference sequence). The length of the CDR3 is 14 residues. Written as DNA, the CDR3 is TGCGCCAGCAGTGAGTCACCGAACACCGGGGAGCTGTTTTTT. This translates into CASSESPNTGELFF.

This clonotype was found a few times. This rearrangement joins TRBV7-8 to TRBJ2-2; D ambiguous. The V end lost 1 base, the J end lost 7 bases, and 7 bases lay between the germline ends. The CDR3 loop spans 13 amino acids. Germline CDR1 is SGHVS and CDR2 is FQNEAQ. The CDR3 DNA sequence: TGTGCCAGCAGCTTAGGGGTGAACGGGGAGCTGTTTTTT. Protein product: CASSLGVNGELFF.

This clonotype was seen a handful of times. The V and J genes are TRBV6-1 and TRBJ2-5; 8 bases match TRBD1. Germline assignment: CDR1 MNHNS and CDR2 SASEGT. The CDR3 runs to 13 residues. V dropped 6 bases and J dropped 5; count of bases not matched to a gene: 5. CDR3 region: CASRKDRVETQYF. The CDR3 DNA sequence: TGTGCCAGCAGGAAGGACAGGGTTGAGACCCAGTACTTC.

This chain links TRBV5-1 with TRBJ2-3; D is perhaps TRBD1 or TRBD2 (5 bases each). V lost 4 bases to trimming and J lost 1 base, with 25 bases between them. This CDR3 region has 19 residues. The germline CDR1 and CDR2 sequences are SGHRS and YFSETQ. The CDR3, as DNA: TGCGCCAGCAGCCGTGAATTGGACCGGGACGGCTTACGCACAGATACGCAGTATTTT. Translating gives CASSRELDRDGLRTDTQYF.

This clonotype came up a few times. J is TRBJ1-1 and V is TRBV6-2 or TRBV6-3; possibly TRBD1 for D (5 bases). The germline V gene has CDR1 MNHEY and CDR2 SVGEGT. The CDR3 is 14 amino acids. Trimming shortened V by 0 bases and J by 2 bases, and 7 bases separated the two germline ends. The CDR3: CASSYSGTNTEAFF. In DNA, the CDR3 is TGTGCCAGCAGTTACTCAGGGACCAACACTGAAGCTTTCTTT.

The gene calls are TRBV5-8 and TRBJ2-7, with a weak D call TRBD1 (5 bases). V lost 0 bases and J 2 bases, leaving 12 bases between the germline ends. The CDR3 runs 15 residues. Per germline, CDR1 SGHTS and CDR2 YDEGEE. The CDR3 nucleotides read TGTGCCAGCAGCTTGGATGGCAGGGAAGCCTACGAGCAGTACGTC. Its protein is CASSLDGREAYEQYV.

In its sample, this clonotype was seen many times. V gene TRBV7-8 combines with J gene TRBJ2-2, with D uncertain. Germline values: CDR1 SGHVS, CDR2 FQNEAQ. This CDR3 is 14 amino acids long. V shed 8 bases and J shed 0 bases, with 10 bases lying between them. The DNA for the CDR3 is TGTGCCAGCGCTTTACACCCGAACACCGGGGAGCTGTTTTTT. This codes for CASALHPNTGELFF.

This sequence joins TRBV7-3 and TRBJ2-2; D could derive from TRBD1 or TRBD2 (5 bases each). V was trimmed by 8 bases and J by 0 bases, leaving 10 bases between them. Germline V gene data show CDR1 as SGHTA and CDR2 as FQGTGA. The CDR3 loop spans 14 amino acids. CDR3 protein: CASRDVANTGELFF. In nucleotides, the CDR3 is TGTGCCAGCCGGGACGTCGCGAACACCGGGGAGCTGTTTTTT.

This clonotype was observed a handful of times. The V and J genes are TRBV5-5 and TRBJ1-6; the match to TRBD1 covers 10 bases. In germline, CDR1 is SGHKS, CDR2 YYEKEE (reference sequence). The V gene end was trimmed by 1 base and the J gene end by 0 bases; junction bases not matched to a gene: 13. CDR3 size: 21 residues. The CDR3 DNA reads as TGTGCCAGCAGCTTGAAGGTTTTGTTTGGACAGGGGGGCTCCTATAATTCACCCCTCCACTTT. The encoded protein is CASSLKVLFGQGGSYNSPLHF.

This chain joins TRBV29-1 and TRBJ2-2; TRBD1 is a possible D gene (6 bases). Per germline, CDR1 SQVTM and CDR2 ANQGSEA. Between the trimmed V and J ends, which lost 4 bases and 4 bases, there was a span of 13 bases. The length of the CDR3 is 14 residues. The CDR3 DNA reads as TGCAGCGTTGTAGCAACAGGGTTCACCGGGGAGCTGTTTTTT. It yields the protein CSVVATGFTGELFF.

The CDR3 here is CATTGRGANVLTF. For the CDR3, the DNA is TGTGCCACTACAGGGAGGGGGGCCAACGTCCTGACTTTC. The chain couples TRBV6-6 to TRBJ2-6; possibly TRBD1 or TRBD2 for D (6 bases each). V lost 10 bases and J 4 bases, leaving 11 bases between the germline ends. CDR3 size: 13 residues. Germline lookup yields CDR1 MNHNY and CDR2 SVGAGI (reference sequence).

This clonotype was counted a few times. V and J are TRBV12-3 or TRBV12-4 and TRBJ1-6, with D unclear. V was clipped by 3 bases and J by 10 bases, with 4 bases between them. This CDR3 contains 11 residues. The CDR3 protein is CASSFQSPLHF. The CDR3 nucleotides are TGTGCCAGCAGTTTCCAGTCACCCCTCCACTTT.